The 8 T cell receptor beta chains in this list originate from one sample, sequenced in a study of T cell responses to AZD1222 COVID-19 vaccine. Sequencing used immunoSEQ multiplex PCR; TCRdb keeps in-frame clones, though not all of them. The sample has some 99,000 clones; roughly 84% are singletons. The source was peripheral blood, collected 28 days after the second AZD1222 dose. Receptors originate from an adult who received the AZD1222 COVID-19 vaccine.

The V and J genes are TRBV4-3 and TRBJ2-7; D ambiguous. This CDR3 contains 14 residues. Deletions cut 4 bases from V and 2 bases from J, with 12 bases between. Germline values: CDR1 LGHNA, CDR2 YSLEER. CDR3 region: CASSPRLGTYEQYF. CDR3 DNA sequence: TGCGCCAGCAGCCCGCGGCTGGGCACCTACGAGCAGTACTTC.

This chain uses TRBV7-9 with TRBJ2-7; possibly TRBD1 for D (7 bases). The CDR3 sequence is 16 residues long. The V gene's germline CDR1 is SEHNR and CDR2 FQNEAQ (reference sequence). V was shortened by 5 bases and J by 5 bases, with 22 bases between the two germline ends. The CDR3 here is CASSAGQSRPYDEQYF. In DNA, the CDR3 is TGTGCCAGCAGCGCGGGACAGTCTCGACCCTACGACGAGCAGTACTTC.

The chain recombines TRBV5-1 with TRBJ2-5, with 9 nucleotides matching TRBD2. This CDR3 spans 14 amino acids. V trimming: 4 bases; J trimming: 1 base; junction bases outside the gene matches: 2. Germline-derived CDR1 and CDR2 are SGHRS and YFSETQ. CDR3 in amino acids: CASSILAGQETQYF. The CDR3 coding sequence is TGCGCCAGCAGCATACTAGCGGGCCAAGAGACCCAGTACTTC.

This clone was seen a single time. This chain uses TRBV27 with TRBJ1-6, with D hard to call. Germline V lookup: CDR1 MNHEY, CDR2 SMNVEV (reference sequence). The CDR3 extends over 16 amino acids. V dropped 3 bases and J dropped 7 bases, with 16 bases sitting between them. Here the CDR3 DNA reads TGTGCCAGCAGTTTCTGGGCCTCGATTGAGAATTCACCCCTCCACTTT. Translated, it gives CASSFWASIENSPLHF.

The rearrangement links TRBV6-5 to TRBJ2-5, with 7 bases lining up with TRBD1. There are 15 residues in the CDR3. Germline trimming cut 4 bases from V and 1 base from J; bases unmatched to any gene: 6. Germline V lookup: CDR1 MNHEY, CDR2 SVGAGI. CDR3 coding DNA: TGTGCCAGCAGTTTGGGGACAGCTGGCCAAGAGACCCAGTACTTC. Translated, it gives CASSLGTAGQETQYF.

This chain joins TRBV7-3 and TRBJ1-1; 8 nucleotides align to TRBD1. The CDR3 loop spans 15 amino acids. Germline V gives CDR1 SGHTA, CDR2 FQGTGA. V shed 5 bases, J shed 4 bases, and the junction held 9 bases outside the gene matches. The CDR3 sequence is CASSPLTGGSTEAFF. In DNA form, the CDR3 reads TGTGCCAGCAGCCCCCTAACAGGGGGTAGCACTGAAGCTTTCTTT.

Only one count was recorded for this clone. The V and J genes are TRBV27 and TRBJ2-2; weak D call: TRBD1 (7 bases). The ends were cut back, 2 bases at V and 5 bases at J, with 12 bases in the middle. Germline V gives CDR1 MNHEY, CDR2 SMNVEV (reference sequence). This CDR3 comprises 15 residues. This CDR3 reads CASSLRQGGTGELFF. Written as DNA, the CDR3 is TGTGCCAGCAGTTTACGGCAGGGGGGAACCGGGGAGCTGTTTTTT.

The chain recombines TRBV5-1 with TRBJ1-6; 7 nucleotides line up with TRBD1. V lost 0 bases and J lost 7; bases outside the gene matches: 7. CDR1 SGHRS and CDR2 YFSETQ come from the germline V gene. The CDR3 is 16 amino acids. CDR3 sequence (DNA): TGCGCCAGCAGCTTGGGACAGGGCGTTTCCAATTCACCCCTCCACTTT. It is translated as CASSLGQGVSNSPLHF. The complete variable domain, with remaining parts taken from reference TRBV5-1 and TRBJ1-6, reads KAGVTQTPRYLIKTRGQQVTLSCSPISGHRSVSWYQQTPGQGLQFLFEYFSETQRNKGNFPGRFSGRQFSNSRSEMNVSTLELGDSALYLCASSLGQGVSNSPLHFGNGTRLTVT.